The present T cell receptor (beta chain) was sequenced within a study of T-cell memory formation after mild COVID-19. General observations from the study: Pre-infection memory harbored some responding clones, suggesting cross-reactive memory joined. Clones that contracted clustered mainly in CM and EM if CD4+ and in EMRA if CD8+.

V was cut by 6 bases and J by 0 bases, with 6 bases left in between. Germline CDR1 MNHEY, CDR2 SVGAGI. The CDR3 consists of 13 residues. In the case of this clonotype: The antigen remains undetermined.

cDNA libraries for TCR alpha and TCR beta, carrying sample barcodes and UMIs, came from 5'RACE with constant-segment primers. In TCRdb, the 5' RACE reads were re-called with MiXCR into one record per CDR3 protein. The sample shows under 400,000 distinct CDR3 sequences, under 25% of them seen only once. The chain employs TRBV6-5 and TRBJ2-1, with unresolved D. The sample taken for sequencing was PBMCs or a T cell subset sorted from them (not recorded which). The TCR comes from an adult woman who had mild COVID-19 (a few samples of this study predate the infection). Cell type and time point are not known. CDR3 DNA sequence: TGTGCCAGCAGAGACAACTCCTACAATGAGCAGTTCTTC. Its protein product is CASRDNSYNEQFF.